Below are 6 T cell receptor beta chains sequenced from a single sample in a study of shared clonotypes between healthy human individuals. It was CD45RO-negative cells, positively selected for CCR7, that made up naive CD8 cells, with terminally differentiated effector memory CD45RA+ cells excluded. Sequencing was performed with immunoSEQ multiplex PCR; in TCRdb, only in-frame clones are kept and a portion is missing. The sample shows about 580,000 clones, roughly 98% of them seen only once. The sequencing input was naive CD8+ T cells sorted from blood. The receptors come from a man in his thirties or forties in good health.

The chain carries TRBV27 and TRBJ1-4, with a possible D match to TRBD1 (6 bases). The germline gives CDR1 MNHEY, CDR2 SMNVEV (reference sequence). The length of the CDR3 is 15 residues. V dropped 7 bases and J dropped 4 bases, with 16 bases sitting between them. CDR3 in DNA: TGTGCCAGCACCCCAGGGGCAGGGTATAATGAAAAACTGTTTTTT. Amino acid sequence: CASTPGAGYNEKLFF. Full variable domain (missing parts from reference TRBV27 and TRBJ1-4): EAQVTQNPRYLITVTGKKLTVTCSQNMNHEYMSWYRQDPGLGLRQIYYSMNVEVTDKGDVPEGYKVSRKEKRNFPLILESPSPNQTSLYFCASTPGAGYNEKLFFGSGTQLSVL.

The chain carries TRBV6-1 and TRBJ2-7, with TRBD2 matching over 11 bases. V gave up 4 bases and J gave up 6 bases; unmatched junction bases: 11. The CDR3 sequence is 16 residues long. From germline, CDR1 is MNHNS and CDR2 SASEGT. The CDR3 DNA reads TGTGCCAGCAGTGGGGTGATTAGCGGGAGGGCCTTCGAGCAGTACTTC. It encodes CASSGVISGRAFEQYF.

The chain combines TRBV11-3 with TRBJ2-3, with no clear D. This CDR3 region has 14 residues. Deletions cut 4 bases from V and 0 bases from J, with 8 bases between. Germline CDR1 SGHNT, CDR2 YENEEA. The CDR3 region is CASSSKSSTDTQYF. The CDR3 nucleotides read TGTGCCAGCAGCTCAAAGTCTAGCACAGATACGCAGTATTTT.

This chain joins TRBV7-9 and TRBJ1-2, with 7 bases lining up with TRBD1. The junction had 14 bases not matched to a gene; V was cut back by 4 bases and J by 6 bases. The germline V gene encodes CDR1 SEHNR and CDR2 FQNEAQ (reference sequence). This CDR3 is built from 16 residues. The CDR3 DNA is TGTGCCAGCAGCTCCCCGAGGGGAGACAGGGTTGATGGCTACACCTTC. It translates to CASSSPRGDRVDGYTF.

This clone appeared once. The gene calls are TRBV7-2 and TRBJ2-3; 8 positions match TRBD2. The CDR3 runs 16 residues. CDR1 and CDR2 (germline): SGHTA, FQGNSA. Trimming at V came to 6 bases and at J to 4 bases, leaving 12 bases not matched to a gene. The CDR3 region has the DNA TGTGCCAGCAGGGTTTACGGGAGGGTCCACGCAGATACGCAGTATTTT. Residues: CASRVYGRVHADTQYF.

The chain employs TRBV5-1 and TRBJ2-1, with a tentative D call TRBD1 (5 bases). The CDR3 spans 14 residues. V dropped 3 bases and J dropped 9 bases, with 16 bases sitting between them. Germline loops: CDR1 SGHRS, CDR2 YFSETQ. The CDR3 sequence: CASSSTVQGVEQFF. As DNA, the CDR3 is TGCGCCAGCAGCTCCACCGTCCAGGGTGTTGAGCAGTTCTTC.